The 15 T cell receptor beta chains presented below share a single source sample, sequenced in a study of T-cell memory formation after mild COVID-19. One entry per CDR3 protein, called by TCRdb with MiXCR from the 5' RACE reads. The table includes around 430,000 distinct CDR3 sequences, about 16% detected once. Sequencing was performed on PBMCs or a T cell subset sorted from them (not recorded which). All receptors derive from a man between 18 and 35 years old who had mild COVID-19 (a few samples of this study predate the infection). Cell type and time point are not known.

The chain couples TRBV25-1 to TRBJ1-1, with D unclear. Germline values: CDR1 MGHDK, CDR2 SYGVNS. The CDR3 is 13 amino acids. V gave up 0 bases and J gave up 0 bases, with 2 bases separating them. CDR3: CASSEYLNTEAFF. The CDR3 DNA reads as TGTGCCAGCAGTGAATACCTGAACACTGAAGCTTTCTTT. The whole variable domain, filled in from reference TRBV25-1 and TRBJ1-1, reads EADIYQTPRYLVIGTGKKITLECSQTMGHDKMYWYQQDPGMELHLIHYSYGVNSTEKGDLSSESTVSRIRTEHFPLTLESARPSHTSQYLCASSEYLNTEAFFGQGTRLTVV.

V gene TRBV2 combines with J gene TRBJ2-1, with D maybe TRBD2 (7 bases). The CDR3 contains 14 residues. With 6 bases removed from V and 7 bases from J, the gap between germline ends came to 16 bases. Germline CDR1 SNHLY, CDR2 FYNNEI. The CDR3, as DNA: TGTGCCAGCAGGCTGGGGGGGGCGGCAAATGAGCAGTTCTTC. This sequence encodes CASRLGGAANEQFF.

The V gene is TRBV6-2 or TRBV6-3, the J gene TRBJ2-1; possible D gene TRBD2, 5 bases. The CDR3 consists of 14 residues. V lost 6 bases, J lost 8 bases, and 17 bases lay in between. Germline CDR1 and CDR2: MNHEY and SVGEGT. The CDR3 sequence: CASREGPGGYEQFF. CDR3 nucleotides: TGTGCCAGCAGAGAGGGTCCCGGTGGGTATGAGCAGTTCTTC.

This clonotype was counted between two and nine times. The chain employs TRBV5-1 and TRBJ2-3; TRBD2 matches 10 bases. Per germline, CDR1 SGHRS and CDR2 YFSETQ. V gave up 0 bases and J gave up 3 bases; unmatched junction bases: 4. The CDR3 is 16 residues long. The CDR3 DNA sequence: TGCGCCAGCAGCTTGGGAAGCGGGGGGGCAACAGATACGCAGTATTTT. It specifies CASSLGSGGATDTQYF.

This clonotype has a count of ten or more. The chain has TRBV11-2 and TRBJ2-7, with D possibly being TRBD1 (5 bases). Germline V gene sequence: CDR1 SGHAT, CDR2 FQNNGV. Trimming pared 1 base from V and 2 bases from J, leaving 12 bases between. The length of the CDR3 is 15 residues. The CDR3 is CASSLGTIGTYEQYF. CDR3 bases: TGTGCCAGCAGCTTAGGGACAATTGGGACCTACGAGCAGTACTTC.

This clonotype was observed a handful of times. This sequence joins TRBV6-5 and TRBJ1-1, with D perhaps matching TRBD1 (6 bases). Trimming left V 11 bases short and J 2 bases short, with 15 bases between. CDR3 size: 13 residues. Germline loops: CDR1 MNHEY, CDR2 SVGAGI. The CDR3 DNA sequence: TGTGCCGGGAAACAGGGCTCAAACACTGAAGCTTTCTTT. It translates to CAGKQGSNTEAFF.

V gene TRBV29-1 combines with J gene TRBJ1-4, with D possibly TRBD1 on 6 matching bases. CDR3 size: 12 residues. Germline V lookup: CDR1 SQVTM, CDR2 ANQGSEA. Between the trimmed V and J ends, which lost 3 bases and 8 bases, there was a span of 10 bases. The CDR3 loop reads CSVEGRGEKLFF. The CDR3 nucleotides read TGCAGCGTTGAGGGAAGGGGGGAAAAACTGTTTTTT.

This chain uses TRBV6-1 with TRBJ2-7; possible D gene TRBD1, 6 bases. The CDR3 loop spans 11 amino acids. The germline V gene encodes CDR1 MNHNS and CDR2 SASEGT. Trimming cost V 11 bases and J 4 bases, with 12 bases left between them. The CDR3 reads CAVTGSYEQYF. The CDR3 DNA reads TGTGCCGTAACAGGGTCGTACGAGCAGTACTTC.

The chain recombines TRBV7-9 with TRBJ2-7; D not resolved. V gave up 3 bases and J gave up 5 bases, with 5 bases separating them. This CDR3 is 11 amino acids long. Germline-derived CDR1 and CDR2 are SEHNR and FQNEAQ (reference sequence). The CDR3 sequence is CASSFMHEQYV. CDR3 DNA: TGTGCCAGCAGCTTTATGCACGAGCAGTACGTC.

This clonotype was counted a few times. V and J are TRBV15 and TRBJ1-2; TRBD1 is a possible D gene (6 bases). V lost 7 bases, J lost 8 bases, and 17 bases lay in between. This CDR3 has 13 residues. In germline, CDR1 is LNHNV, CDR2 YYDKDF (reference sequence). CDR3 sequence: CATTEGGLRGYTF. CDR3 nucleotides: TGTGCCACCACAGAGGGGGGTCTGCGGGGCTACACCTTC.

The chain employs TRBV4-3 and TRBJ2-3; TRBD2 agrees at 11 bases. V dropped 4 bases and J dropped 5; count of bases not matched to a gene: 8. The CDR3 has 16 residues. Germline values: CDR1 LGHNA, CDR2 YSLEER. The CDR3, as DNA: TGCGCCAGCAGCCCTCTTAGCGGGGGGGACCTAGATACGCAGTATTTT. Its translation is CASSPLSGGDLDTQYF.

This chain uses TRBV25-1 with TRBJ2-7, with a weak D call TRBD1 (5 bases). The CDR3 is made up of 14 amino acids. The germline CDR1 and CDR2 sequences are MGHDK and SYGVNS. V was shortened by 7 bases and J by 0 bases, with 13 bases between the two germline ends. The CDR3 region is CASKLTETSYEQYF. CDR3 DNA sequence: TGTGCCAGCAAGTTGACAGAGACCTCCTACGAGCAGTACTTC.

In its sample, this clonotype was seen a few times. A junction end diverges from the germline sequence, so it may reflect a read error. The rearrangement joins TRBV7-7 to TRBJ2-1, with D perhaps matching TRBD1 (6 bases). Germline assignment: CDR1 SSHAT and CDR2 FNYEAQ (reference sequence). This CDR3 has 15 residues. CDR3 coding DNA: TGTGCTAGCAGCCAAGACAGGAATCGTCTCAATGAGCAGTTCTTC. Protein product: CASSQDRNRLNEQFF.

The J gene is TRBJ1-2, the V gene TRBV4-2; D gene uncertain. V was cut by 0 bases and J by 3 bases, with 11 bases left in between. Germline CDR1 and CDR2: LGHNA and YNFKEQ. This CDR3 has 15 amino acids. The CDR3 spells CASSQEEGQDYGYTF. The CDR3 coding sequence is TGTGCCAGCAGCCAAGAAGAGGGCCAGGACTATGGCTACACCTTC.

V and J are TRBV6-2 or TRBV6-3 and TRBJ2-1, with D unclear. V dropped 2 bases and J dropped 6 bases, with 5 bases sitting between them. This CDR3 comprises 12 residues. Germline CDR1 and CDR2: MNHEY and SVGEGT. DNA of the CDR3: TGTGCCAGCAGTTACGGGGTCAATGAGCAGTTCTTC. Its translation: CASSYGVNEQFF.